Reported below is one T cell receptor beta chain. This CDR3 has 16 amino acids. Trimming cost V 0 bases and J 4 bases, with 13 bases left between them. Germline CDR1 and CDR2: ENHRY and SYGVKD. This sample is drawn from a study of technical replicates of blood from a few donors. This table comes from immunoSEQ multiplex PCR, and its TCRdb copy is limited to in-frame clones, with some not included. The top ten clones hold over 4% of a sample with nearly 70,000 clones, more than 85% of them seen once. The TCR comes from a human donor in good health. Some clones in this sample may be carry-over from other donors' samples. The sample was PBMCs. This chain uses TRBV10-3 with TRBJ1-3; D gene unclear. CDR3 sequence (DNA): TGTGCCATCAGTGAGTCGTCAGCGGTGGGGGGAAACACCATATATTTT. It is translated as CAISESSAVGGNTIYF.